These 2 T cell receptor beta chains were sequenced from one sample in a study of T cell responses to AZD1222 COVID-19 vaccine. Sequencing was performed with immunoSEQ multiplex PCR; in TCRdb, only in-frame clones are kept and a portion is missing. Of around 150,000 clones listed, around 91% were seen once; the top ten hold approximately 6.3%. This specimen was peripheral blood, taken 28 days after the second AZD1222 dose. Every receptor here comes from an adult who received the AZD1222 COVID-19 vaccine.

This chain uses TRBV18 with TRBJ1-3; 11 positions agree with TRBD1. There are 21 residues in the CDR3. V shed 3 bases and J 0 bases; nucleotides not matched to a gene: 16. Germline-derived CDR1 and CDR2 are KGHSH and LQKENI. Here the CDR3 DNA reads TGTGCCAGCTCACCCTGGGGCCGAGCGGGACAGGGGGAGTCCTCTGGAAACACCATATATTTT. Its protein product is CASSPWGRAGQGESSGNTIYF.

The chain employs TRBV19 and TRBJ2-7; the match to TRBD2 covers 7 bases. With V trimmed by 3 bases and J by 2 bases, 10 bases remained unmatched. Germline-derived CDR1 and CDR2 are LNHDA and SQIVND (reference sequence). CDR3 size: 16 residues. As DNA, the CDR3 is TGTGCCAGTAGTATCCCTGGGTCTAGCGGAACCTACGAGCAGTACTTC. This encodes CASSIPGSSGTYEQYF.